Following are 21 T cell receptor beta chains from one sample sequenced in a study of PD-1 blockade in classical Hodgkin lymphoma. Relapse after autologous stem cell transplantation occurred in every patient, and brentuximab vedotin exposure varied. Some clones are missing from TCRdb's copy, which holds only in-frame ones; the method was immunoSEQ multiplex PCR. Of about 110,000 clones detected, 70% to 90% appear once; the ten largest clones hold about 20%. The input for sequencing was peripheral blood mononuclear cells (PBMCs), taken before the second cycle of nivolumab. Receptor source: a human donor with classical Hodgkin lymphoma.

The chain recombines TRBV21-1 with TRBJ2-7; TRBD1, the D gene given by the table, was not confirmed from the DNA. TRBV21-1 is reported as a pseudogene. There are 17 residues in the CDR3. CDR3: CASSKVLGHASGDEQYF. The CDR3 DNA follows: TGTGCCAGCAGCAAAGTGCTTGGCCATGCTTCAGGCGACGAGCAGTACTTC.

The CDR3 spells CAINRRWLTGQGSPSGANVLTF. The CDR3 DNA is TGTGCCATCAATCGGAGATGGCTGACCGGACAGGGGTCACCCTCTGGGGCCAACGTCCTGACTTTC. The chain employs TRBV10-3 and TRBJ2-6, with 9 nucleotides matching TRBD1. Germline CDR1 reads ENHRY; CDR2 reads SYGVKD. V was pared by 7 bases and J by 0 bases, with 22 bases of the junction left unmatched. The CDR3 length is 22 residues.

CDR3 in DNA: TGTGCCAGCAGCTTAGACCTCTTACAGGGGAACTATGGCTACACCTTC. It encodes CASSLDLLQGNYGYTF. The chain employs TRBV11-2 and TRBJ1-2, with 7 bases fitting TRBD1. This CDR3 spans 16 amino acids. Germline lookup yields CDR1 SGHAT and CDR2 FQNNGV. V lost 0 bases, J lost 2 bases, and 6 bases stayed unmatched.

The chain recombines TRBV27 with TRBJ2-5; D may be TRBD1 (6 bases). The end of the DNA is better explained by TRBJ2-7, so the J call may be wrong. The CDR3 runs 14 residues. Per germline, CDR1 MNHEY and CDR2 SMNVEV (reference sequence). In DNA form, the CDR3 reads TGTGCCAGCAACCCGACAGGTCGTCAATACGAGCAGTACTTC. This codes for CASNPTGRQYEQYF.

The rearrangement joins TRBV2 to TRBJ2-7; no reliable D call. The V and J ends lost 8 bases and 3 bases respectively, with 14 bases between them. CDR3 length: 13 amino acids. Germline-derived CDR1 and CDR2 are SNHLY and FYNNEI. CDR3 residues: CASAGRPDYEQYF. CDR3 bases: TGTGCCAGCGCTGGGCGGCCGGACTACGAGCAGTACTTC.

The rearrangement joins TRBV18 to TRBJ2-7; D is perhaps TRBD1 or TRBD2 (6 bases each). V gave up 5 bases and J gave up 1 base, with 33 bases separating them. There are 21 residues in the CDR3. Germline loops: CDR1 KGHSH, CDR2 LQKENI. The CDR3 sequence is CASSATIGVGGLTGWSYEQYF. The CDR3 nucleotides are TGTGCCAGCTCAGCGACCATAGGAGTGGGGGGATTGACAGGCTGGTCCTACGAGCAGTACTTC.

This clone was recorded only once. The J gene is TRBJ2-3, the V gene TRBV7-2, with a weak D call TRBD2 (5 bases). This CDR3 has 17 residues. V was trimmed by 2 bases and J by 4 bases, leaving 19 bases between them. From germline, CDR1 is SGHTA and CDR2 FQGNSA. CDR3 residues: CASSLLKLVGVSDTQYF. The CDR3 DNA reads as TGTGCCAGCAGCTTATTAAAACTAGTCGGGGTCTCAGATACGCAGTATTTT.

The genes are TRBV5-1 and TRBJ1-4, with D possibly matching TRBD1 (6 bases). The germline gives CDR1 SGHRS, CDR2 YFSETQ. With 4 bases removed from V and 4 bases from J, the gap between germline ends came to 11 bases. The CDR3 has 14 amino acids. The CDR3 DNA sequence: TGCGCCAGCAGCCTGCTACAGGGTAATGAAAAACTGTTTTTT. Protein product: CASSLLQGNEKLFF. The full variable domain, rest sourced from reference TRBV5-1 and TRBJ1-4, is KAGVTQTPRYLIKTRGQQVTLSCSPISGHRSVSWYQQTPGQGLQFLFEYFSETQRNKGNFPGRFSGRQFSNSRSEMNVSTLELGDSALYLCASSLLQGNEKLFFGSGTQLSVL.

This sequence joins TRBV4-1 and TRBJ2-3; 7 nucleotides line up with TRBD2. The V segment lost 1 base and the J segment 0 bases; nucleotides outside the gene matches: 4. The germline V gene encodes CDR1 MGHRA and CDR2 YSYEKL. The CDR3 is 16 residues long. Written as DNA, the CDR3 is TGCGCCAGCAGCCAAGGACTAGCCACTAGCACAGATACGCAGTATTTT. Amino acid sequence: CASSQGLATSTDTQYF.

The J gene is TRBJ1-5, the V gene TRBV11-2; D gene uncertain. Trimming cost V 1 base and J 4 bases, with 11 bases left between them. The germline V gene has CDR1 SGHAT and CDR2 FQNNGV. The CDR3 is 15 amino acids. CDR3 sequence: CASSLGPRVNQPQHF. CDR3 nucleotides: TGTGCCAGCAGCTTAGGTCCGCGGGTAAATCAGCCCCAGCATTTT.

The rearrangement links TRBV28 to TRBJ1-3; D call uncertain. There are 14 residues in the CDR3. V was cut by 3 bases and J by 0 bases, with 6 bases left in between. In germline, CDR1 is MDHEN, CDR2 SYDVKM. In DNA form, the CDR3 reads TGTGCCAGCAGTTTTTGGGGCTCTGGAAACACCATATATTTT. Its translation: CASSFWGSGNTIYF.

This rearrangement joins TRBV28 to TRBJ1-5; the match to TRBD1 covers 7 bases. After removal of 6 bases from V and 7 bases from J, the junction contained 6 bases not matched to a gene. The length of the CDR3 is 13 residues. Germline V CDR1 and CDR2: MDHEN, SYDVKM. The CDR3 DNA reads TGTGCCAGCAGATACAGGGGCAGGCAGCCCCAGCATTTT. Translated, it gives CASRYRGRQPQHF.

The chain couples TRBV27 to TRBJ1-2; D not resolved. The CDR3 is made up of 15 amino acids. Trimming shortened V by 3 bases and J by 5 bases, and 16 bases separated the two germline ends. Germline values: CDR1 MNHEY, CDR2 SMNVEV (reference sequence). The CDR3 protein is CASSFVLGSRYGYTF. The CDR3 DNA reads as TGTGCCAGCAGTTTTGTACTTGGGAGTCGGTATGGCTACACCTTC.

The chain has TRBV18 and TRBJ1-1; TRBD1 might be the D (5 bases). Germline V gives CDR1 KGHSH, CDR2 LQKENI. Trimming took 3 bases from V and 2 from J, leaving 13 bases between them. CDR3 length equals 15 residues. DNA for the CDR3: TGTGCCAGCTCACCCGGGACGGTTATCAACACTGAAGCTTTCTTT. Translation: CASSPGTVINTEAFF.

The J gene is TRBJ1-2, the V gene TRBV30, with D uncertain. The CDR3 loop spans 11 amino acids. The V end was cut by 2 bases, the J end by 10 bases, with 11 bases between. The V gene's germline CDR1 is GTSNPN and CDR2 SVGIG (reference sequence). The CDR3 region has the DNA TGTGCCTGGAGTATCTCGGCGGACTACACCTTC. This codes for CAWSISADYTF.

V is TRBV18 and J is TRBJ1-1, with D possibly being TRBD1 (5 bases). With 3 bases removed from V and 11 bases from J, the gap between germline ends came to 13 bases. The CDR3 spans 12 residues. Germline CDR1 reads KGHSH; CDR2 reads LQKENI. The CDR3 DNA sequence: TGTGCCAGCTCACCCGGGACCGAGGGCGCTTTCTTT. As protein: CASSPGTEGAFF.

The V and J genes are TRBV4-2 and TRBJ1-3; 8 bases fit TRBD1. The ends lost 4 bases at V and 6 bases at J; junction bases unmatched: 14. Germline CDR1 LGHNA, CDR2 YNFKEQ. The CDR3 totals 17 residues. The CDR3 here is CASSLQIPGTGENTIYF. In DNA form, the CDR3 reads TGTGCCAGCAGCCTCCAAATCCCCGGGACAGGTGAAAACACCATATATTTT.

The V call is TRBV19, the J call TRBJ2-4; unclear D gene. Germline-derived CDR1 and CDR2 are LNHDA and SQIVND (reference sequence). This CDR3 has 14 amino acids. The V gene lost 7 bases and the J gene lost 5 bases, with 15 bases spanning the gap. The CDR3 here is CASTPGPRENIQYF. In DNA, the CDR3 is TGTGCCAGTACCCCCGGACCTCGCGAAAACATTCAGTACTTC. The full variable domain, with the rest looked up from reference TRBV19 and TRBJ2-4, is DGGITQSPKYLFRKEGQNVTLSCEQNLNHDAMYWYRQDPGQGLRLIYYSQIVNDFQKGDIAEGYSVSREKKESFPLTVTSAQKNPTAFYLCASTPGPRENIQYFGAGTRLSVL.

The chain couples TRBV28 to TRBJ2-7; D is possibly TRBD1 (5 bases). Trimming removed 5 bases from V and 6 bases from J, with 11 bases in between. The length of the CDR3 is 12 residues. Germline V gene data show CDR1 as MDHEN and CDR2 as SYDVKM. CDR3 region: CASSPPGAEQYF. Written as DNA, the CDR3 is TGTGCCAGCAGTCCCCCTGGGGCCGAGCAGTACTTC.

CDR3 sequence (DNA): TGTGCCAGCAGTTGGGGGGGACAGGGCACCGGGGAGCTGTTTTTT. Protein: CASSWGGQGTGELFF. The gene calls are TRBV27 and TRBJ2-2, with TRBD1 matching over 9 bases. The CDR3 extends over 15 amino acids. Germline values: CDR1 MNHEY, CDR2 SMNVEV (reference sequence). Trimming at V came to 4 bases and at J to 4 bases, leaving 4 bases not matched to a gene.

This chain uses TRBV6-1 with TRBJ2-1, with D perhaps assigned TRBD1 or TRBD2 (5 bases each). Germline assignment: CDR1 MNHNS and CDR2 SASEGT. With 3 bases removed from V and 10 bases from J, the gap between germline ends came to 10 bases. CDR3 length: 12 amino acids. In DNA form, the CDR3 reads TGTGCCAGCAGTGAGGGGGTCACGGAGCAGTTCTTC. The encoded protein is CASSEGVTEQFF.